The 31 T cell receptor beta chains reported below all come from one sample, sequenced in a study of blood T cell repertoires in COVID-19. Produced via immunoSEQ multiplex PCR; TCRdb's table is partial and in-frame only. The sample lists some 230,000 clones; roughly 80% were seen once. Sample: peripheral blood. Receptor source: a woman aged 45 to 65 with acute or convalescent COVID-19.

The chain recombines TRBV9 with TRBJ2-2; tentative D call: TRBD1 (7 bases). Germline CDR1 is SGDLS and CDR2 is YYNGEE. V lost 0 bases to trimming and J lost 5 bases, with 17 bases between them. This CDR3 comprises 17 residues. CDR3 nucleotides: TGTGCCAGCAGCGTAGAAGAGGAGGGGGCGCTAACCGGGGAGCTGTTTTTT. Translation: CASSVEEEGALTGELFF.

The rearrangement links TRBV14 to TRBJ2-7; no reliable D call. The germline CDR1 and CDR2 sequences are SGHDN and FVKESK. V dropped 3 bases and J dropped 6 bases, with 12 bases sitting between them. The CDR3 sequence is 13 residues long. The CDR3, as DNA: TGTGCCAGCAGCCAGACGGCCGGCGGCGAGCAGTACTTC. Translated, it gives CASSQTAGGEQYF.

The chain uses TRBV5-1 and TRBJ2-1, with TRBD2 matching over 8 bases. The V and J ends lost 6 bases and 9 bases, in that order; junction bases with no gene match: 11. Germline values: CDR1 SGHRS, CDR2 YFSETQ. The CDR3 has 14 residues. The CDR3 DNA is TGCGCCAGCATCCCAGGGGCGGGAGGCACTGAGCAGTTCTTC. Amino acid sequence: CASIPGAGGTEQFF. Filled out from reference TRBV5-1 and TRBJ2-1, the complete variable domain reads KAGVTQTPRYLIKTRGQQVTLSCSPISGHRSVSWYQQTPGQGLQFLFEYFSETQRNKGNFPGRFSGRQFSNSRSEMNVSTLELGDSALYLCASIPGAGGTEQFFGPGTRLTVL.

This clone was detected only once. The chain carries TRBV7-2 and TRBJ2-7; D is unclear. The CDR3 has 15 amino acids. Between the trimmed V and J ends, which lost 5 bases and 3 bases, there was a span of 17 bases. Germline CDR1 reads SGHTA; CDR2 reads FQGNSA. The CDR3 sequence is CASSPLYHSLYEQYF. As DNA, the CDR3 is TGTGCCAGCAGCCCCCTTTACCACAGTCTCTACGAGCAGTACTTC. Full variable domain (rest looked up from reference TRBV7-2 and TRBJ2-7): GAGVSQSPSNKVTEKGKDVELRCDPISGHTALYWYRQSLGQGLEFLIYFQGNSAPDKSGLPSDRFSAERTGGSVSTLTIQRTQQEDSAVYLCASSPLYHSLYEQYFGPGTRLTVT.

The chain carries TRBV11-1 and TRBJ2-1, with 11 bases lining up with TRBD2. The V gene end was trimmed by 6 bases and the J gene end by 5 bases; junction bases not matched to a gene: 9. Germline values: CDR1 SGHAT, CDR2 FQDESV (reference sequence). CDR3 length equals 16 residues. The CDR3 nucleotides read TGTGCCAGCAGTCTTCTGGGACTAGCGGCAGACAATGAGCAGTTCTTC. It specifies CASSLLGLAADNEQFF.

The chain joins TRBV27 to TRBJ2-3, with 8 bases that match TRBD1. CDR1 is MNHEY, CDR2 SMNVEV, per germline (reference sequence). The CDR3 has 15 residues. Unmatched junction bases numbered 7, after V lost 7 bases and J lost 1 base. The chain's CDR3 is CASTKDREGTDTQYF. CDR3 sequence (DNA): TGTGCCAGCACCAAGGACAGGGAGGGCACAGATACGCAGTATTTT.

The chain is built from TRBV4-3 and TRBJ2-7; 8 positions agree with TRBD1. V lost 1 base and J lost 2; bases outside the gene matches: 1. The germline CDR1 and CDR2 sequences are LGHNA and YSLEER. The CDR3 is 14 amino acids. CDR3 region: CASSQGQGTYEQYF. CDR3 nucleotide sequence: TGCGCCAGCAGCCAAGGACAGGGGACCTACGAGCAGTACTTC.

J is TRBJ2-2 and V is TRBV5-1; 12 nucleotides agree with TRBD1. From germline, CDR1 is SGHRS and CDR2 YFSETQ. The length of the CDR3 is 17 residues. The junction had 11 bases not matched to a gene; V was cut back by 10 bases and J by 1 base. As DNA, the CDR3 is TGCGCCGTCCGGGGACAGGGGGCACTTCAGAACACCGGGGAGCTGTTTTTT. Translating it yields CAVRGQGALQNTGELFF.

For the CDR3, the DNA is TGTGCCAGCAGCCCCAGGGTTAGGGTTGAAAAACTGTTTTTT. Protein: CASSPRVRVEKLFF. The chain employs TRBV7-8 and TRBJ1-4; D possibly corresponds to TRBD1 (5 bases). V shed 5 bases and J shed 7 bases, with 14 bases lying between them. Germline loops: CDR1 SGHVS, CDR2 FQNEAQ. CDR3 length equals 14 residues.

CDR3 sequence: CASRWTRSTDTQYF. In DNA, the CDR3 is TGTGCCAGCAGGTGGACAAGAAGCACAGATACGCAGTATTTT. The chain joins TRBV9 to TRBJ2-3; D might be TRBD1 (5 bases). The germline V gene encodes CDR1 SGDLS and CDR2 YYNGEE. The CDR3 covers 14 residues. Trimming removed 5 bases from V and 0 bases from J, with 10 bases in between.

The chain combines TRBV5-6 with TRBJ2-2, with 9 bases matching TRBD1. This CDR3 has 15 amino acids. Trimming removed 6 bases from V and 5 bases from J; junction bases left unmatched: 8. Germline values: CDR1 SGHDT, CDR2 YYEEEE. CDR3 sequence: CASTWGQGGTGELFF. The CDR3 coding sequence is TGTGCCAGCACCTGGGGACAGGGAGGGACCGGGGAGCTGTTTTTT.

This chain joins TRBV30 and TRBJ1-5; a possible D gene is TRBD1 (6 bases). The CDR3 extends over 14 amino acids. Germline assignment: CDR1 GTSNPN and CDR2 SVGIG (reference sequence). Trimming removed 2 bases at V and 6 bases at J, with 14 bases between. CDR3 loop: CAWSTGLPGQPQHF. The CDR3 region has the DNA TGTGCCTGGAGTACAGGGCTACCAGGTCAGCCCCAGCATTTT.

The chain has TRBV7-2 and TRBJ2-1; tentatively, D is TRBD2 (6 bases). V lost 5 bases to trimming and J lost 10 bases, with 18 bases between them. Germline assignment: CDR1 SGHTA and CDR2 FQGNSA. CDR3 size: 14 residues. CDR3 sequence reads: CASSLEGNSREQFF. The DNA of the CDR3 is TGTGCCAGCAGCCTGGAGGGCAATAGCAGAGAGCAGTTCTTC.

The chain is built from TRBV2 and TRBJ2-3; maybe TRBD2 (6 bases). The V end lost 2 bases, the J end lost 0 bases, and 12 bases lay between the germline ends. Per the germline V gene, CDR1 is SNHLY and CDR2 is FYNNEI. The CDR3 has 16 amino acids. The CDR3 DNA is TGTGCCAGCAGTGAATGGGCGGGGACTAGCACAGATACGCAGTATTTT. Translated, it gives CASSEWAGTSTDTQYF.

As DNA, the CDR3 is TGTGCCAGCAGCAAAAAAGGGGTACCGGGACAGGGGGCTCTCGGCTACGAGCAGTACTTC. Translated, it gives CASSKKGVPGQGALGYEQYF. The chain has TRBV21-1 and TRBJ2-7; the tabulated D call, TRBD1, remains unverified against the DNA. TRBV21-1 is assigned pseudogene status. This CDR3 spans 20 amino acids.

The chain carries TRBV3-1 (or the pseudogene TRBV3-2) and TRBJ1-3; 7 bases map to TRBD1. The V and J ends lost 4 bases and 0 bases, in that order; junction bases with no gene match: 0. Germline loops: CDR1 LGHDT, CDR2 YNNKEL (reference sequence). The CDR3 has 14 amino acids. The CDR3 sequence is CASSRDSSGNTIYF. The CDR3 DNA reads TGTGCCAGCAGCCGGGACAGCTCTGGAAACACCATATATTTT.

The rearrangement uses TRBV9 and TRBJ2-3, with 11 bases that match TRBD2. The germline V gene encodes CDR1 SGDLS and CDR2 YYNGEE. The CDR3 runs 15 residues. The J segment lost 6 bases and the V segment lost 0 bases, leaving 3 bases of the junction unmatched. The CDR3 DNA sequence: TGTGCCAGCAGCGTAGATAGCGGGGGGGTTGATACGCAGTATTTT. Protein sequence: CASSVDSGGVDTQYF.

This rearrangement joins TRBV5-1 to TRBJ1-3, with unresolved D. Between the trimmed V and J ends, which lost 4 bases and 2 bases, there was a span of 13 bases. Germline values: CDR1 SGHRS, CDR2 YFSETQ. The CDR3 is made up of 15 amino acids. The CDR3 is CASSLRGIPGNTIYF. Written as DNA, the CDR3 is TGCGCCAGCAGCCTGCGGGGAATACCTGGAAACACCATATATTTT.

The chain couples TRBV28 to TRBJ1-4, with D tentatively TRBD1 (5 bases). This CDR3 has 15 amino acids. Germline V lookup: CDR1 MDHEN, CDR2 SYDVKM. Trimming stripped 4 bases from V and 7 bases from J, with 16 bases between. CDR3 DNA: TGTGCCAGCAGTTCCAGGCGAAGGGGTGGTGAAAAACTGTTTTTT. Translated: CASSSRRRGGEKLFF.

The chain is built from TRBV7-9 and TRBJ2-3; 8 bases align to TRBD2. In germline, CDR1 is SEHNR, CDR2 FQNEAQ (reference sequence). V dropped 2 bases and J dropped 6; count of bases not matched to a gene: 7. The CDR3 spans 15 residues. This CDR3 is CASSLLRGGLDTQYF. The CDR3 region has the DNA TGTGCCAGCAGCTTATTACGGGGGGGCCTGGATACGCAGTATTTT.

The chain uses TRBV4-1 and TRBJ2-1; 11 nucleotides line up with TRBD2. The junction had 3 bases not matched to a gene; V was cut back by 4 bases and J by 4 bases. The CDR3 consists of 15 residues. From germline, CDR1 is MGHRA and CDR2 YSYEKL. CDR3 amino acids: CASSPTSGTYNEQFF. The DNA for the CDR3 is TGCGCCAGCAGCCCGACTAGCGGGACATACAATGAGCAGTTCTTC.

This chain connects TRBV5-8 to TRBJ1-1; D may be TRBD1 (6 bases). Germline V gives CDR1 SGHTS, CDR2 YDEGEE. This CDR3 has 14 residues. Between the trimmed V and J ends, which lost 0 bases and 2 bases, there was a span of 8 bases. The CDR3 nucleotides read TGTGCCAGCAGCTTGGGGGGGCAAAACACTGAAGCTTTCTTT. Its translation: CASSLGGQNTEAFF.

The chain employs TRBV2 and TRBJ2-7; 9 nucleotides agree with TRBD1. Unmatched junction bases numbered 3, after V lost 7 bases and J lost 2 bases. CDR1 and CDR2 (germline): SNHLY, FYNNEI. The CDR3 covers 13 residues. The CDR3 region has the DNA TGTGCCAGCATCGGGACAGGGCCCTACGAGCAGTACTTC. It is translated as CASIGTGPYEQYF.

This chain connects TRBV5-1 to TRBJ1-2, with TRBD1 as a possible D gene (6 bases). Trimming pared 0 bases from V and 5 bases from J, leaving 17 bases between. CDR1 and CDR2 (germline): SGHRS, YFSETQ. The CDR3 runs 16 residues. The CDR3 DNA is TGCGCCAGCAGCTTGGGGCGGGGGGCAGTCTTGTATGGCTACACCTTC. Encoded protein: CASSLGRGAVLYGYTF.

CDR3 DNA sequence: TGTGCCAGCTCCGAAAACGTGGGGGACACCTATGAAAAACTGTTTTTT. It codes for CASSENVGDTYEKLFF. The chain employs TRBV18 and TRBJ1-4; D perhaps matches TRBD1 (6 bases). The CDR3 totals 16 residues. Germline V gives CDR1 KGHSH, CDR2 LQKENI. V lost 6 bases and J 6 bases, leaving 20 bases between the germline ends.

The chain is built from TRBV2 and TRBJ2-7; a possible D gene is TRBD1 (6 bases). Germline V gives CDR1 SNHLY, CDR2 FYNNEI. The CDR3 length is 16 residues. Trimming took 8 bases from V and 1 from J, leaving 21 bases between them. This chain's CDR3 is CASERNPQGSSYEQYF. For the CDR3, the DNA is TGTGCCAGCGAAAGGAACCCACAGGGATCGTCCTACGAGCAGTACTTC.

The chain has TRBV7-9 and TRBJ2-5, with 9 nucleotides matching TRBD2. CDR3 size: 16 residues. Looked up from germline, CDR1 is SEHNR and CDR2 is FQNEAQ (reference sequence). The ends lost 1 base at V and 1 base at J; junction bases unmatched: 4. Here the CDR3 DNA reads TGTGCCAGCAGCTTAGGAAGCGGGGGGCTCCAAGAGACCCAGTACTTC. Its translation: CASSLGSGGLQETQYF.

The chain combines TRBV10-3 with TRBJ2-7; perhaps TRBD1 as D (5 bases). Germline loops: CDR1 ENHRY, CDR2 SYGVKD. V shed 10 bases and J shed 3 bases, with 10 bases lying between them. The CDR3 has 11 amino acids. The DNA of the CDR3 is TGTGCCACTGGACAAGACTACGAGCAGTACTTC. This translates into CATGQDYEQYF.

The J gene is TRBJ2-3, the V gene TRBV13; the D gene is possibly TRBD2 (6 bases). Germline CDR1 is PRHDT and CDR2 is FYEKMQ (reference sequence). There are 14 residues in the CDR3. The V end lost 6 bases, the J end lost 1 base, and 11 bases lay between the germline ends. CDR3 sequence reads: CASSLRGGTDTQYF. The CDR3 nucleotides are TGTGCCAGCAGTTTGCGCGGGGGCACAGATACGCAGTATTTT.

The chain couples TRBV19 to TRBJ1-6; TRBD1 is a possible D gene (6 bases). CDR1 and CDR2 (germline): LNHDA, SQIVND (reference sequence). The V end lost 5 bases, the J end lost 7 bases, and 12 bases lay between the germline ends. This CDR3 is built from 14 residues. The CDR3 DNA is TGTGCCAGTAGTCCGACAGGATCCAATTCACCCCTCCACTTT. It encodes CASSPTGSNSPLHF.

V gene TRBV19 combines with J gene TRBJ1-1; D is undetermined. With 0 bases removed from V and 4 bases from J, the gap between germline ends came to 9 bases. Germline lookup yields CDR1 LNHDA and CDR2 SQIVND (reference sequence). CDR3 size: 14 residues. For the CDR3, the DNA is TGTGCCAGTAGTATAGAGCTCTTGGCCACTGAAGCTTTCTTT. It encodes CASSIELLATEAFF.